These 23 T cell receptor beta chains came from one sample sequenced in a study of early T cells in non-severe SARS-CoV-2 infection. TCRdb reprocessed the 5' RACE reads with MiXCR, giving one entry per CDR3 protein. The sample yields nearly 70,000 distinct CDR3 sequences, 4% to 6% seen once. Sequencing was performed on whole blood, taken at baseline. The origin of the receptors is an adult who was a healthcare worker with PCR-confirmed SARS-CoV-2 infection or an uninfected control (not recorded which). The donor label of this sample is uncertain.

This chain links TRBV11-2 with TRBJ2-7; 10 bases fit TRBD2. CDR1 SGHAT and CDR2 FQNNGV come from the germline V gene. The CDR3 consists of 16 residues. With 5 bases clipped from V and 4 bases from J, the junction kept 11 bases outside the gene matches. For the CDR3, the DNA is TGTGCCAGCAGCCTCTCTCGTCTAGCGGGGGTGTACGAGCAGTACTTC. Translating gives CASSLSRLAGVYEQYF.

This clonotype was detected many times. V is TRBV7-9 and J is TRBJ2-7; D perhaps matches TRBD2 (5 bases). The CDR3 has 12 residues. With 3 bases removed from V and 7 bases from J, the gap between germline ends came to 10 bases. Looked up from germline, CDR1 is SEHNR and CDR2 is FQNEAQ (reference sequence). This chain's CDR3 is CASSFGGGEQYF. The DNA for the CDR3 is TGTGCCAGCAGCTTTGGCGGCGGGGAGCAGTACTTC.

This clonotype was recorded many times. V and J are TRBV7-2 and TRBJ1-2, with a possible D match to TRBD1 (5 bases). This CDR3 contains 13 residues. V lost 1 base and J 3 bases, leaving 6 bases between the germline ends. Per germline, CDR1 SGHTA and CDR2 FQGNSA. CDR3 residues: CASSLGGDYGYTF. CDR3 nucleotides: TGTGCCAGCAGCTTAGGGGGGGACTATGGCTACACCTTC.

The rearrangement uses TRBV5-1 and TRBJ2-4, with 7 positions matching TRBD1. V was pared by 1 base and J by 7 bases, with 8 bases of the junction left unmatched. Germline values: CDR1 SGHRS, CDR2 YFSETQ. This CDR3 has 15 residues. The CDR3 bases are TGCGCCAGCAGCTTGCAGGGGGAGAGTAGGAACATTCAGTACTTC. Translating gives CASSLQGESRNIQYF.

The chain employs TRBV4-1 and TRBJ2-4, with D unclear. CDR3 length: 19 residues. Germline V lookup: CDR1 MGHRA, CDR2 YSYEKL. Trimming took off 0 bases at V and 1 base at J, with 19 bases between the two ends. CDR3 nucleotide sequence: TGCGCCAGCAGCCAAGATTTGGGCTTTGCGCCCTTGGCCAAAAACATTCAGTACTTC. Amino acids: CASSQDLGFAPLAKNIQYF.

This clonotype has at least ten counts. The chain combines TRBV4-3 with TRBJ2-6; D is unclear. The germline CDR1 and CDR2 sequences are LGHNA and YSLEER. V lost 0 bases to trimming and J lost 0 bases, with 3 bases between them. The CDR3 has 15 residues. In nucleotides, the CDR3 is TGCGCCAGCAGCCAAGATCCCTCTGGGGCCAACGTCCTGACTTTC. Translating it yields CASSQDPSGANVLTF.

The chain is built from TRBV20-1 and TRBJ1-4, with D uncertain. Germline-derived CDR1 and CDR2 are DFQATT and SNEGSKA (reference sequence). V lost 0 bases and J lost 4, with 6 bases in between. The CDR3 totals 13 residues. The CDR3 is CSARDSFNEKLFF. The CDR3 bases are TGCAGTGCTAGAGACAGTTTTAATGAAAAACTGTTTTTT.

At least ten counts were recorded for this clonotype. Here the CDR3 reads CASSNRMNTEAFF. CDR3 in DNA: TGTGCCAGCAGTAACAGGATGAACACTGAAGCTTTCTTT. The rearrangement joins TRBV5-8 to TRBJ1-1; tentative D call: TRBD1 (5 bases). Germline loops: CDR1 SGHTS, CDR2 YDEGEE. V was trimmed by 5 bases and J by 0 bases, leaving 8 bases between them. The CDR3 consists of 13 residues.

This clonotype has a count of ten or more. The chain employs TRBV5-1 and TRBJ1-1; D remains ambiguous. The CDR3 is made up of 14 amino acids. V lost 5 bases and J lost 1, with 12 bases in between. The V gene's germline CDR1 is SGHRS and CDR2 YFSETQ. The CDR3 DNA follows: TGCGCCAGCAGTCAGGACTCCCCGAACACTGAAGCTTTCTTT. It specifies CASSQDSPNTEAFF. Based on the CDR3 plus reference TRBV5-1 and TRBJ1-1, the full variable domain is KAGVTQTPRYLIKTRGQQVTLSCSPISGHRSVSWYQQTPGQGLQFLFEYFSETQRNKGNFPGRFSGRQFSNSRSEMNVSTLELGDSALYLCASSQDSPNTEAFFGQGTRLTVV.

This sequence joins TRBV7-6 and TRBJ2-3; no clear D gene. The CDR3 extends over 15 amino acids. V lost 3 bases and J 5 bases, leaving 15 bases between the germline ends. Germline V CDR1 and CDR2: SGHVS, FNYEAQ. CDR3 protein: CASSLAGDRLDTQYF. The CDR3 DNA reads as TGTGCCAGCAGCTTGGCAGGTGACCGGTTAGATACGCAGTATTTT.

This clonotype was seen repeatedly, ten times or more. The chain uses TRBV20-1 and TRBJ2-1, with D perhaps matching TRBD1 (6 bases). Germline V gene lookup returns CDR1 DFQATT and CDR2 SNEGSKA (reference sequence). The CDR3 totals 12 residues. Trimming pared 2 bases from V and 9 bases from J, leaving 11 bases between. The CDR3 coding sequence is TGCAGTGCTAGAAGACAGGACGGTGAGCAGTTCTTC. This codes for CSARRQDGEQFF.

This clonotype was counted ten times or more. The chain couples TRBV10-1 to TRBJ1-1, with 9 positions matching TRBD1. Germline trimming cut 6 bases from V and 4 bases from J; bases unmatched to any gene: 6. CDR3 length: 14 residues. Germline CDR1 is WNHNN and CDR2 is SYGVQD (reference sequence). CDR3 sequence (DNA): TGCGCCAGCAGCGTAGGACAGGGGAGCACTGAAGCTTTCTTT. This gives the protein CASSVGQGSTEAFF.

Many counts were recorded for this clonotype. This chain uses TRBV7-3 with TRBJ2-5, with unresolved D. The CDR3 contains 13 residues. V was clipped by 2 bases and J by 3 bases, with 7 bases between them. The germline gives CDR1 SGHTA, CDR2 FQGTGA. The CDR3 sequence is CASSLWAEETQYF. The DNA of the CDR3 is TGTGCCAGCAGCTTATGGGCGGAAGAGACCCAGTACTTC.

The rearrangement joins TRBV7-6 to TRBJ2-7; TRBD1 aligns across 9 bases. The V segment lost 8 bases and the J segment 1 base; nucleotides outside the gene matches: 3. CDR1 is SGHVS, CDR2 FNYEAQ, per germline. There are 13 residues in the CDR3. The CDR3 spells CASRQGGSYEQYF. In nucleotides, the CDR3 is TGTGCCAGCCGACAGGGGGGGTCCTACGAGCAGTACTTC.

The chain recombines TRBV6-2 or TRBV6-3 with TRBJ2-5; D ambiguous. The CDR3 totals 14 residues. V dropped 4 bases and J dropped 1 base, with 10 bases sitting between them. Germline V gene sequence: CDR1 MNHEY, CDR2 SVGEGT. CDR3 in DNA: TGTGCCAGCAGTTTCGGACGAGGCCAAGAGACCCAGTACTTC. The encoded protein is CASSFGRGQETQYF.

In this sample, this clonotype turned up many times. The V and J genes are TRBV20-1 and TRBJ2-7, with D tentatively TRBD2 (5 bases). CDR1 and CDR2 (germline): DFQATT, SNEGSKA (reference sequence). With 1 base removed from V and 1 base from J, the gap between germline ends came to 14 bases. The CDR3 spans 15 residues. The CDR3 here is CSARGDGLASYEQYF. The CDR3 nucleotides read TGCAGTGCTAGAGGTGACGGACTCGCATCCTACGAGCAGTACTTC.

This clonotype has just a few counts. The chain carries TRBV3-1 and TRBJ1-2; 7 bases map to TRBD1. The germline V gene encodes CDR1 LGHDT and CDR2 YNNKEL (reference sequence). J gave up 8 bases and V 1 base, and 7 bases lay outside the gene matches. The CDR3 is 14 residues long. The CDR3 sequence is CASSQVQDRRGYTF. The DNA for the CDR3 is TGTGCCAGCAGCCAAGTACAGGACAGGAGGGGCTACACCTTC.

In its sample, this clonotype was seen many times. The V call is TRBV7-3, the J call TRBJ2-1; TRBD1 matches 7 bases. V was clipped by 4 bases and J by 5 bases; unmatched bases: 8. There are 15 residues in the CDR3. Per the germline V gene, CDR1 is SGHTA and CDR2 is FQGTGA. The CDR3 nucleotides read TGTGCCAGCAGCTCTACCGGGACAGCTCACAATGAGCAGTTCTTC. This codes for CASSSTGTAHNEQFF.

This clonotype occurred many times. The CDR3: CASSLEVGVSYEQYF. CDR3 sequence (DNA): TGTGCCAGCAGCCTGGAGGTCGGTGTCTCCTACGAGCAGTACTTC. The rearrangement links TRBV7-6 to TRBJ2-7; possibly TRBD2 for D (5 bases). The CDR3 totals 15 residues. Trimming pared 5 bases from V and 0 bases from J, leaving 14 bases between. Germline CDR1 SGHVS, CDR2 FNYEAQ.

This clonotype appeared many times. This chain connects TRBV7-2 to TRBJ1-1; tentative D call: TRBD1 (6 bases). This CDR3 has 16 amino acids. V was cut by 5 bases and J by 0 bases, with 16 bases left in between. The V gene's germline CDR1 is SGHTA and CDR2 FQGNSA. The CDR3 nucleotides read TGTGCCAGCAGCCGCAGCGGGGGACACGTGAACACTGAAGCTTTCTTT. It specifies CASSRSGGHVNTEAFF.

The sample holds a few counts of this clonotype. V gene TRBV7-9 combines with J gene TRBJ2-6, with 7 bases matching TRBD1. Germline V CDR1 and CDR2: SEHNR, FQNEAQ (reference sequence). The V gene end was trimmed by 0 bases and the J gene end by 2 bases; junction bases not matched to a gene: 10. The CDR3 totals 19 residues. The CDR3 coding sequence is TGTGCCAGCAGCTTAGCCCCTTTGTCTCAGGGGGCTGGGGCCAACGTCCTGACTTTC. Translated: CASSLAPLSQGAGANVLTF.

This clonotype was observed at least ten times. The chain employs TRBV4-3 and TRBJ2-2, with D unresolved. V lost 0 bases to trimming and J lost 0 bases, with 8 bases between them. From germline, CDR1 is LGHNA and CDR2 YSLEER. This CDR3 is 16 amino acids long. CDR3 coding DNA: TGCGCCAGCAGCCAAGAGGCGGTTTCGAACACCGGGGAGCTGTTTTTT. It codes for CASSQEAVSNTGELFF.

This clonotype was found a few times. The rearrangement joins TRBV7-2 to TRBJ2-5; 7 bases are shared with TRBD1. V shed 6 bases, J shed 2 bases, and the junction held 9 bases outside the gene matches. The germline V gene has CDR1 SGHTA and CDR2 FQGNSA. CDR3 length: 15 amino acids. This chain's CDR3 is CASRSPSRGQETQYF. As DNA, the CDR3 is TGTGCCAGCAGGTCCCCTAGCAGGGGGCAAGAGACCCAGTACTTC.